Given below is one T cell receptor beta chain in context. Its antigen is undetermined. TCRdb's table, derived via immunoSEQ multiplex PCR, lists solely in-frame clones and lacks some. The repertoire holds about 45,000 clones, with about 86% as singletons. This sample stems from a study of T cell clones after liver transplantation. Overall study findings and caveats: Post-transplant time points were not standardized, so conclusions are preliminary.

The V and J ends lost 4 bases and 1 base respectively, with 10 bases between them. Germline values: CDR1 GTSNPN, CDR2 SVGIG (reference sequence). The CDR3 contains 14 residues. The chain joins TRBV30 to TRBJ1-4; D may be TRBD1 (5 bases). The TCR originated in a human patient who received a liver transplant. Some T cells may be the graft donor's. Specimen: CD4+ T cells from blood, collected 24 months after liver transplant. In DNA, the CDR3 is TGTGCCTGGATGGAGAGGGGAACTAATGAAAAACTGTTTTTT. This sequence encodes CAWMERGTNEKLFF.